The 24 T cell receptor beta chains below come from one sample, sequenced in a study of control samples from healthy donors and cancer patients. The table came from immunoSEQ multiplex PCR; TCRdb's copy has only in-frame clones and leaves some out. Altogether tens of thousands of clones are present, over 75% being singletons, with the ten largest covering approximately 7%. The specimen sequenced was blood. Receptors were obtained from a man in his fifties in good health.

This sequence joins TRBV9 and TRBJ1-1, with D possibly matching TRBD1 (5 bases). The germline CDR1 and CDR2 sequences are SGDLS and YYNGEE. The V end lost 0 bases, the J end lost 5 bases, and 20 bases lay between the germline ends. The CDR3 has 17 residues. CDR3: CASSVVREILSGTEAFF. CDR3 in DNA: TGTGCCAGCAGCGTAGTCAGGGAAATTCTTAGTGGTACTGAAGCTTTCTTT.

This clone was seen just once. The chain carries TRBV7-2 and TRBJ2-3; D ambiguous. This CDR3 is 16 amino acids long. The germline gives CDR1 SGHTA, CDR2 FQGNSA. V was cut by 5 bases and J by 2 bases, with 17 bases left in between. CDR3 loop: CASSLSAALPTDTQYF. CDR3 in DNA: TGTGCCAGCAGCCTCAGCGCCGCCCTTCCCACAGATACGCAGTATTTT.

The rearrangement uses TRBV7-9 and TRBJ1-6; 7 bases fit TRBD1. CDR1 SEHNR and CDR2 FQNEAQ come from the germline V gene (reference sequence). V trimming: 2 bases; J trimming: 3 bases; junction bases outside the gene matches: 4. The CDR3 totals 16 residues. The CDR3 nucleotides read TGTGCCAGCAGCTTATTCAGGGGGGACTATAATTCACCCCTCCACTTT. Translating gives CASSLFRGDYNSPLHF.

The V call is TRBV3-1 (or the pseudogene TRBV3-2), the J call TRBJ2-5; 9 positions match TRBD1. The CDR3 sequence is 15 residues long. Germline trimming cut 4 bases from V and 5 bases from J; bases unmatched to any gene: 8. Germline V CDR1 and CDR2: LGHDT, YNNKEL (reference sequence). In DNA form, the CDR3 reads TGTGCCAGCAGCCCCCGGGGGACAGGGAGGGAGACCCAGTACTTC. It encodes CASSPRGTGRETQYF.

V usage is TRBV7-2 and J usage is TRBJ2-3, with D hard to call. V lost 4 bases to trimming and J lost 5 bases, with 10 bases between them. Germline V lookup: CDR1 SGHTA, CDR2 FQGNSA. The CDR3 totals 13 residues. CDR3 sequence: CASSSPPQDTQYF. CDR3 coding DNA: TGTGCCAGCAGCTCGCCCCCGCAAGATACGCAGTATTTT. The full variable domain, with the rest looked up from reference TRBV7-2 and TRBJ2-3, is GAGVSQSPSNKVTEKGKDVELRCDPISGHTALYWYRQSLGQGLEFLIYFQGNSAPDKSGLPSDRFSAERTGGSVSTLTIQRTQQEDSAVYLCASSSPPQDTQYFGPGTRLTVL.

CDR3 loop: CASSPRLAGGTDTQYF. The CDR3 DNA sequence: TGTGCCAGCAGCCCGAGACTAGCGGGGGGCACAGATACGCAGTATTTT. The chain carries TRBV5-4 and TRBJ2-3, with TRBD2 matching 12 bases. The CDR3 contains 16 residues. V shed 4 bases and J 1 base; nucleotides not matched to a gene: 4. CDR1 and CDR2 (germline): SGHNT, YYREEE (reference sequence).

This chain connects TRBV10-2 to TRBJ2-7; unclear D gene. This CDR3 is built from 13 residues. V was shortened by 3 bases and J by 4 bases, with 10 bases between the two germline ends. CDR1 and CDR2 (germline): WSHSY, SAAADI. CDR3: CASSEWVRYEQYF. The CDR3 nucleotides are TGCGCCAGCAGTGAATGGGTAAGGTACGAGCAGTACTTC.

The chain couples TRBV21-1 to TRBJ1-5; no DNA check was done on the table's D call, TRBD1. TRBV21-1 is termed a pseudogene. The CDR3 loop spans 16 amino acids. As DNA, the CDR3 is TGTGCCAGCAGCAAAGTGGAAGGGGGCGGCAATCAGCCCCAGCATTTT. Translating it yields CASSKVEGGGNQPQHF.

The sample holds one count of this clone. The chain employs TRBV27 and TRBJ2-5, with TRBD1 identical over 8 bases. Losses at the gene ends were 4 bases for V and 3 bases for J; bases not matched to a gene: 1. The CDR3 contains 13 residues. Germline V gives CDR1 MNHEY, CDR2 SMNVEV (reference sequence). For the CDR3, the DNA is TGTGCCAGCAGTTACAGGGGGGAAGAGACCCAGTACTTC. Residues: CASSYRGEETQYF.

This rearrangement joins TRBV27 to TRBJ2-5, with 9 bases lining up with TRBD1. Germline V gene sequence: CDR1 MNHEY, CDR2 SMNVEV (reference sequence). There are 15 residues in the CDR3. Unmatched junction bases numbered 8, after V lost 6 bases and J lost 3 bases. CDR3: CASRQGATNKETQYF. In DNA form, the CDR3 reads TGTGCCAGCAGACAGGGGGCAACCAACAAAGAGACCCAGTACTTC.

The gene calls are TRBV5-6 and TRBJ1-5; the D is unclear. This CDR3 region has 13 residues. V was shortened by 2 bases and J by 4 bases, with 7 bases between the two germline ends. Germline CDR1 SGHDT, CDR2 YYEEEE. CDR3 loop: CASSFLQNQPQHF. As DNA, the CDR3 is TGTGCCAGCAGCTTCCTCCAGAATCAGCCCCAGCATTTT.

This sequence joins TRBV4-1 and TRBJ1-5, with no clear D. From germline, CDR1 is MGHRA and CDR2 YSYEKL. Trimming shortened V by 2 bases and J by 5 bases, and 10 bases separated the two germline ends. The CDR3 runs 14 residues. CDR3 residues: CASSQIVDHQPQHF. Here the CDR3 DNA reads TGCGCCAGCAGCCAAATAGTAGATCATCAGCCCCAGCATTTT.

The CDR3 bases are TGTGCCAGCAGTCGGGGGGGTAGAATTAACTATGGCTACACCTTC. Translated, it gives CASSRGGRINYGYTF. The chain carries TRBV6-5 and TRBJ1-2; weak D call: TRBD1 (5 bases). Per the germline V gene, CDR1 is MNHEY and CDR2 is SVGAGI. The CDR3 spans 15 residues. Trimming pared 5 bases from V and 1 base from J, leaving 14 bases between.

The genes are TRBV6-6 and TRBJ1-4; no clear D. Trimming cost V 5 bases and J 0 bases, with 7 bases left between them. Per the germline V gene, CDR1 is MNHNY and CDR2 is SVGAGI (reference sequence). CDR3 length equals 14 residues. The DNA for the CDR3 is TGTGCCAGCAGTGGATCGTCAACTAATGAAAAACTGTTTTTT. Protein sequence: CASSGSSTNEKLFF.

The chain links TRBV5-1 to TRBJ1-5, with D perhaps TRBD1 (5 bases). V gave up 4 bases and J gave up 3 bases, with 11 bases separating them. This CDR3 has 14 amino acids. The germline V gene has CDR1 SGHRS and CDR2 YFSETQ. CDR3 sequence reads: CASSEGLLNQPQHF. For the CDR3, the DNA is TGCGCCAGCAGCGAGGGACTGCTCAATCAGCCCCAGCATTTT.

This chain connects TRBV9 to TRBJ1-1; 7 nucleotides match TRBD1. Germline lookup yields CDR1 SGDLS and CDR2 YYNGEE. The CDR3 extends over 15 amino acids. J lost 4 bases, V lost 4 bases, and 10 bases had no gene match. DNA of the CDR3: TGTGCCAGCAGCCTTAGGGGGGCAGGGGGCACTGAAGCTTTCTTT. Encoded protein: CASSLRGAGGTEAFF. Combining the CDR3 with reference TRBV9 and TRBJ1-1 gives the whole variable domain DSGVTQTPKHLITATGQRVTLRCSPRSGDLSVYWYQQSLDQGLQFLIQYYNGEERAKGNILERFSAQQFPDLHSELNLSSLELGDSALYFCASSLRGAGGTEAFFGQGTRLTVV.

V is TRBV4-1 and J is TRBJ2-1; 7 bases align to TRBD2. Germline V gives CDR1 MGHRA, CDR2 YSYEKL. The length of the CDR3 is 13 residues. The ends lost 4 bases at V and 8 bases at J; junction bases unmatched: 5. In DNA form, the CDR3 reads TGCGCCAGCAGCCTCCTTACTAGCGATGAGCAGTTCTTC. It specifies CASSLLTSDEQFF.

The CDR3 protein is CASSRGQTTEAFF. Written as DNA, the CDR3 is TGTGCCAGCAGTCGGGGACAGACCACTGAAGCTTTCTTT. The J gene is TRBJ1-1, the V gene TRBV27; 7 nucleotides line up with TRBD1. Germline trimming cut 5 bases from V and 4 bases from J; bases unmatched to any gene: 4. Germline lookup yields CDR1 MNHEY and CDR2 SMNVEV (reference sequence). The CDR3 has 13 residues.

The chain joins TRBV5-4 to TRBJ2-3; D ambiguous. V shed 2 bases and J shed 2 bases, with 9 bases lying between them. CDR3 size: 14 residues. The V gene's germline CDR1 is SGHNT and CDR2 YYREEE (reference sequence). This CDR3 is CASSLSSYTDTQYF. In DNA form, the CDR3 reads TGTGCCAGCAGCTTATCCAGTTACACAGATACGCAGTATTTT. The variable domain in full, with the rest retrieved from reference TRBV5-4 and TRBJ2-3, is ETGVTQSPTHLIKTRGQQVTLRCSSQSGHNTVSWYQQALGQGPQFIFQYYREEENGRGNFPPRFSGLQFPNYSSELNVNALELDDSALYLCASSLSSYTDTQYFGPGTRLTVL.

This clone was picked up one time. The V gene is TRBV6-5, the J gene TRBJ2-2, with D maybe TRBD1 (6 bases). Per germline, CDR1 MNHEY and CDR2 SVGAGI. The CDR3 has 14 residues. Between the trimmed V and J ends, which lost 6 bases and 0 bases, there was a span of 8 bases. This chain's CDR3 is CASRDSPNTGELFF. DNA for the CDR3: TGTGCCAGCAGGGACAGCCCGAACACCGGGGAGCTGTTTTTT.

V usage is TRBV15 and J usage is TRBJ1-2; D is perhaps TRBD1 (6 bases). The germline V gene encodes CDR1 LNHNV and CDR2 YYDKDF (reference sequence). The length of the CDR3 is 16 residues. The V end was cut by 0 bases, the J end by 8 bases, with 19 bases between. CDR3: CATSRDRGRTGIGYTF. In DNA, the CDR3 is TGTGCCACCAGCAGAGATAGGGGGAGAACAGGGATAGGCTACACCTTC.

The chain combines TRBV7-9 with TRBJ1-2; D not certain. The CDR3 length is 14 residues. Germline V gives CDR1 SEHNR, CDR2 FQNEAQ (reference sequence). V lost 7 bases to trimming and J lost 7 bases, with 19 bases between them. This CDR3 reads CASTELTGVSGYTF. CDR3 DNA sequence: TGTGCCAGCACCGAACTGACCGGGGTGAGTGGCTACACCTTC.

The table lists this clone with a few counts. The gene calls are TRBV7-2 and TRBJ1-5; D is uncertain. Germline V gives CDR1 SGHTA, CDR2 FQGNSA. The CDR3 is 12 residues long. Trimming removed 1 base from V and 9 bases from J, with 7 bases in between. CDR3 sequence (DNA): TGTGCCAGCAGCTTAGGGTTCGGGCCCCAGCATTTT. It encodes CASSLGFGPQHF.

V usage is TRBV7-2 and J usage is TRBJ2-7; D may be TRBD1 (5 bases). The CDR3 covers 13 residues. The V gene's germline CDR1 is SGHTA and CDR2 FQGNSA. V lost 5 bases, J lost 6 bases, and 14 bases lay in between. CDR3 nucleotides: TGTGCCAGCAGCCAAGGCCCCAGGGCCGAGCAGTACTTC. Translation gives CASSQGPRAEQYF.